The 24 T cell receptor beta chains listed next were all sequenced from one sample in a study of blood T cell repertoires in COVID-19. Using immunoSEQ multiplex PCR, the repertoire was profiled, and TCRdb retains in-frame clones only, with some absent. The sample shows about 14,000 clones, around 69% of them seen only once. The sequenced sample was peripheral blood. These receptors came from a boy aged 2 to 10 with active or convalescent COVID-19.

This sequence joins TRBV24-1 and TRBJ1-1; TRBD1 agrees at 8 bases. Losses at the gene ends were 4 bases for V and 5 bases for J; bases not matched to a gene: 8. Germline CDR1 reads KGHDR; CDR2 reads SFDVKD. The length of the CDR3 is 15 residues. The chain's CDR3 is CATSDGTGGRTEAFF. The CDR3 nucleotides are TGTGCCACCAGTGACGGGACAGGTGGGAGGACTGAAGCTTTCTTT.

The V and J genes are TRBV2 and TRBJ1-1; D might be TRBD1 (6 bases). This CDR3 has 15 residues. In germline, CDR1 is SNHLY, CDR2 FYNNEI. Trimming left V 5 bases short and J 0 bases short, with 13 bases between. The CDR3 DNA sequence: TGTGCCAGCAGTTCGGACAGACTGATGAACACTGAAGCTTTCTTT. This translates into CASSSDRLMNTEAFF.

This chain links TRBV12-3 or TRBV12-4 with TRBJ1-2, with D maybe TRBD1 (5 bases). CDR3 size: 12 residues. V lost 6 bases, J lost 3 bases, and 8 bases lay in between. The CDR3 DNA follows: TGTGCCAGCAGCCAGGGTTACTATGGCTACACCTTC. Its translation is CASSQGYYGYTF.

Concerning this clone: Germline is not matched at one junction end, which may reflect a read error. This chain connects TRBV3-1 (or the pseudogene TRBV3-2) to TRBJ2-3; no clear D gene. The CDR3 is 12 amino acids. Germline CDR1 is LGHDT and CDR2 is YNNKEL (reference sequence). The chain's CDR3 is CASSKDADTQYF. The CDR3 region has the DNA TGTGCCAGCAGCAAAGACGCAGATACGCAGTATTTT.

This clone was observed a handful of times. This sequence joins TRBV7-9 and TRBJ2-7, with D tentatively TRBD1 (6 bases). Germline values: CDR1 SEHNR, CDR2 FQNEAQ (reference sequence). V was pared by 0 bases and J by 5 bases, with 14 bases between. The length of the CDR3 is 15 residues. In DNA, the CDR3 is TGTGCCAGCAGCTTAGCGTCAGGGGTAGCGCACGAGCAGTACTTC. The encoded protein is CASSLASGVAHEQYF.

This clone was seen only once. This chain joins TRBV28 and TRBJ1-5; 7 bases line up with TRBD1. The CDR3 extends over 14 amino acids. Germline V CDR1 and CDR2: MDHEN, SYDVKM. The junction had 7 bases not matched to a gene; V was cut back by 6 bases and J by 5 bases. The DNA for the CDR3 is TGTGCCAGCAGCCGTACAGGGGAAGATCAGCCCCAGCATTTT. Protein product: CASSRTGEDQPQHF. The variable domain in full, completed from reference TRBV28 and TRBJ1-5, reads DVKVTQSSRYLVKRTGEKVFLECVQDMDHENMFWYRQDPGLGLRLIYFSYDVKMKEKGDIPEGYSVSREKKERFSLILESASTNQTSMYLCASSRTGEDQPQHFGDGTRLSIL.

This clone was seen just once. Other nucleotide sequences in the sample specify the same CDR3. The V and J genes are TRBV9 and TRBJ1-6; a possible D gene is TRBD1 (5 bases). Germline CDR1 SGDLS, CDR2 YYNGEE. The CDR3 is made up of 14 amino acids. The germline V and J ends were trimmed by 0 bases and 5 bases, with 6 bases remaining between them. CDR3 in DNA: TGTGCCAGCAGCGTAGCGGGGGATAATTCACCCCTCCACTTT. It specifies CASSVAGDNSPLHF. Drawing the rest from reference TRBV9 and TRBJ1-6, the complete variable domain is DSGVTQTPKHLITATGQRVTLRCSPRSGDLSVYWYQQSLDQGLQFLIQYYNGEERAKGNILERFSAQQFPDLHSELNLSSLELGDSALYFCASSVAGDNSPLHFGNGTRLTVT.

V and J are TRBV12-3 or TRBV12-4 and TRBJ2-7, with 9 bases aligning to TRBD2. The CDR3 totals 13 residues. J was trimmed by 7 bases and V by 6 bases; bases with no gene match: 7. The CDR3 nucleotides are TGTGCCAGCAGCCTAAGCGGGGGGCGTGAGCAGTACTTC. Protein sequence: CASSLSGGREQYF.

The genes are TRBV7-2 and TRBJ2-2, with 10 positions matching TRBD2. The ends lost 1 base at V and 8 bases at J; junction bases unmatched: 4. CDR1 and CDR2 from the germline V gene are SGHTA and FQGNSA. This CDR3 is built from 15 residues. CDR3 sequence (DNA): TGTGCCAGCAGCTTAGTGGCTAGCGGGAGAGGGGAGCTGTTTTTT. It yields the protein CASSLVASGRGELFF.

This chain's CDR3 is CASSQTDRAGNYGYTF. DNA of the CDR3: TGCGCCAGCAGCCAAACGGACAGGGCGGGCAACTATGGCTACACCTTC. The chain carries TRBV4-3 and TRBJ1-2; TRBD1 agrees at 8 bases. CDR1 and CDR2 from the germline V gene are LGHNA and YSLEER. The V gene end was trimmed by 2 bases and the J gene end by 2 bases; junction bases not matched to a gene: 7. This CDR3 region has 16 residues.

This sequence joins TRBV14 and TRBJ1-4; D not resolved. The V end was cut by 0 bases, the J end by 5 bases, with 10 bases between. The CDR3 spans 15 residues. Germline-derived CDR1 and CDR2 are SGHDN and FVKESK. CDR3 in DNA: TGTGCCAGCAGCCAAGATGGCAGGCCGAATGAAAAACTGTTTTTT. Its protein is CASSQDGRPNEKLFF.

This sequence joins TRBV4-1 and TRBJ2-2; 10 bases line up with TRBD1. This CDR3 contains 15 residues. From germline, CDR1 is MGHRA and CDR2 YSYEKL. V dropped 4 bases and J dropped 7; count of bases not matched to a gene: 6. CDR3 protein: CASSLGQGGRGELFF. DNA of the CDR3: TGCGCCAGCAGCCTCGGACAGGGGGGGCGCGGGGAGCTGTTTTTT.

This chain links TRBV28 with TRBJ2-7; TRBD2 matches at 9 bases. The junction had 8 bases not matched to a gene; V was cut back by 5 bases and J by 6 bases. CDR3 size: 14 residues. CDR1 is MDHEN, CDR2 SYDVKM, per germline. The chain's CDR3 is CASSRASGNPEQYF. For the CDR3, the DNA is TGTGCCAGCAGTAGGGCTAGCGGGAATCCCGAGCAGTACTTC.

This chain joins TRBV5-4 and TRBJ2-5, with D tentatively TRBD2 (6 bases). Per the germline V gene, CDR1 is SGHNT and CDR2 is YYREEE (reference sequence). Trimming took off 7 bases at V and 5 bases at J, with 24 bases between the two ends. The CDR3 is 16 amino acids. CDR3 residues: CASEKRVGRETETQYF. The CDR3 DNA is TGTGCCAGCGAGAAGAGGGTCGGTCGGGAGACGGAGACCCAGTACTTC.

This chain links TRBV4-2 with TRBJ2-7; tentatively, D is TRBD2 (6 bases). V was shortened by 4 bases and J by 5 bases, with 15 bases between the two germline ends. CDR1 and CDR2 (germline): LGHNA, YNFKEQ. The CDR3 loop spans 14 amino acids. The CDR3 DNA sequence: TGTGCCAGCAGCCCGGGCGGCTCGGGGGACGAGCAGTACTTC. Protein sequence: CASSPGGSGDEQYF.

The chain employs TRBV7-8 and TRBJ2-2; the match to TRBD2 covers 9 bases. V shed 3 bases, J shed 7 bases, and the junction held 9 bases outside the gene matches. Germline CDR1 SGHVS, CDR2 FQNEAQ. This CDR3 contains 16 residues. CDR3 coding DNA: TGTGCCAGCAGCTTGTTAGCGGGAGCTTGGGGCGGGGAGCTGTTTTTT. It codes for CASSLLAGAWGGELFF.

CDR3 region: CASSLLTGGATQYF. As DNA, the CDR3 is TGTGCCAGCAGTTTGCTAACGGGAGGAGCTACGCAGTATTTT. The chain has TRBV27 and TRBJ2-3; 7 nucleotides agree with TRBD2. The CDR3 extends over 14 amino acids. The J segment lost 8 bases and the V segment lost 3 bases, leaving 8 bases of the junction unmatched. CDR1 and CDR2 from the germline V gene are MNHEY and SMNVEV (reference sequence).

This clone was picked up a small number of times. V and J are TRBV28 and TRBJ1-3; no reliable D call. Trimming removed 10 bases from V and 2 bases from J, with 15 bases in between. CDR1 is MDHEN, CDR2 SYDVKM, per germline. This CDR3 has 14 amino acids. CDR3: CAITPPGAGNTIYF. The CDR3 nucleotides read TGTGCCATCACCCCACCCGGGGCTGGAAACACCATATATTTT.

J is TRBJ2-4 and V is TRBV7-2; no reliable D call. The V end lost 5 bases, the J end lost 0 bases, and 14 bases lay between the germline ends. Germline V CDR1 and CDR2: SGHTA, FQGNSA. The CDR3 length is 16 residues. The CDR3 here is CASSPQIALAKNIQYF. In nucleotides, the CDR3 is TGTGCCAGCAGCCCCCAAATAGCACTAGCCAAAAACATTCAGTACTTC.

The V call is TRBV5-1, the J call TRBJ1-5; 8 positions agree with TRBD1. After removal of 2 bases from V and 7 bases from J, the junction contained 5 bases not matched to a gene. CDR1 SGHRS and CDR2 YFSETQ come from the germline V gene. This CDR3 region has 14 residues. The CDR3 reads CASSLGQGSQPQHF. The CDR3 coding sequence is TGCGCCAGCAGCTTAGGACAGGGAAGCCAGCCCCAGCATTTT.

The chain carries TRBV4-1 and TRBJ2-7; D perhaps matches TRBD2 (6 bases). Germline values: CDR1 MGHRA, CDR2 YSYEKL. V dropped 2 bases and J dropped 3 bases, with 32 bases sitting between them. The CDR3 length is 21 residues. The CDR3 coding sequence is TGCGCCAGCAGCCAAAAGGGCCCCGAGGGTGCGAGTAGCGGACTCAACTACGAGCAGTACTTC. The encoded protein is CASSQKGPEGASSGLNYEQYF.

V is TRBV14 and J is TRBJ2-3; D is perhaps TRBD1 (5 bases). V was shortened by 8 bases and J by 0 bases, with 9 bases between the two germline ends. The CDR3 extends over 13 amino acids. Germline CDR1 reads SGHDN; CDR2 reads FVKESK. CDR3 nucleotides: TGTGCCAGCCGGACACAGAGCACAGATACGCAGTATTTT. It is translated as CASRTQSTDTQYF.

The chain couples TRBV19 to TRBJ1-6; 12 nucleotides line up with TRBD1. V trimming: 1 base; J trimming: 7 bases; junction bases outside the gene matches: 14. CDR1 and CDR2 (germline): LNHDA, SQIVND (reference sequence). This CDR3 has 20 amino acids. The CDR3 DNA sequence: TGTGCCAGTAGTATAGCAAGCGGGACAGGGGGCGCATGGTGGAATTCACCCCTCCACTTT. Protein product: CASSIASGTGGAWWNSPLHF.

The rearrangement links TRBV6-1 to TRBJ1-2; 10 bases are a match to TRBD1. Trimming took 3 bases from V and 5 from J; bases not matched to a gene: 3. The germline V gene encodes CDR1 MNHNS and CDR2 SASEGT. CDR3 size: 14 residues. As DNA, the CDR3 is TGTGCCAGCAGTGACCGGACAGGGGGGTATGGCTACACCTTC. This codes for CASSDRTGGYGYTF.